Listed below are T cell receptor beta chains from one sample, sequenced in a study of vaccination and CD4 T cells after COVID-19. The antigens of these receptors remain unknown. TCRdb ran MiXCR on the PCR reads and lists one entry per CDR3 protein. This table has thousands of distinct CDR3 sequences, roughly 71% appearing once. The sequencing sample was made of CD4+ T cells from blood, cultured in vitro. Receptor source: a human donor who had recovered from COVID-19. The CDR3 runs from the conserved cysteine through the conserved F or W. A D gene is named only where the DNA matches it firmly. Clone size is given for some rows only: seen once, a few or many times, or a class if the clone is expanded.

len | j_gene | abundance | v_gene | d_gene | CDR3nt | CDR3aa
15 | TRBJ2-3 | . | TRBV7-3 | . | TGTGCCAGCAGTTCCGACGGGGGGCGCACAGATACGCAGTATTTT | CASSSDGGRTDTQYF
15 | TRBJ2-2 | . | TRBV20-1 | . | TGCAGTGCTAGAGACTCCCGGAAGAACACCGGGGAGCTGTTTTTT | CSARDSRKNTGELFF
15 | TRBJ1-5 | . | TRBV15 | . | TGTGCCACCAGCAGCCTGGCGGGGGGTGGACAGCCCCAGCATTTT | CATSSLAGGGQPQHF
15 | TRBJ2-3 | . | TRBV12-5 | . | TGTGCTAGTGGCCTATATGGGGGCGCAACAGATACGCAGTATTTT | CASGLYGGATDTQYF
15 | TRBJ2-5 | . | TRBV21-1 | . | TGTGCCAGCAGCAGCAACCGGGACAGTAAGGAGACCCAGTACTTC | CASSSNRDSKETQYF
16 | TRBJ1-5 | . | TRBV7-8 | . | TGTGCCAGCAGCTTAGGGGTCTATGATAGCAATCAGCCCCAGCATTTT | CASSLGVYDSNQPQHF
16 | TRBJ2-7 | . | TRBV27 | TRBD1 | TGTGCCAGCAGTAAACAGACAGGGGGGGGGGCCTACGAGCAGTACTTC | CASSKQTGGGAYEQYF
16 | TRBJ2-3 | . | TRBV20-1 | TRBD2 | TGCAGTGCTAGCATACTAGCGGGGGGGTTTACAGATACGCAGTATTTT | CSASILAGGFTDTQYF
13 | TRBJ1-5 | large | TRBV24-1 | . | TGTGCCACCAGGGGACATAGCAATCAGCCCCAGCATTTT | CATRGHSNQPQHF
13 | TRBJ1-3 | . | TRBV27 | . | TGTGCCAGCAGTTTAACAGGTGGAAACACCATATATTTT | CASSLTGGNTIYF
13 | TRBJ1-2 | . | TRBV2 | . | TGTGCCAGCAGTGACAGTCAGGGAAGGGGCTACACCTTC | CASSDSQGRGYTF
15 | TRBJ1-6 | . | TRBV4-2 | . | TGTGCCAGCAGCCAAGACAGGTTCTATAATTCACCCCTCCACTTT | CASSQDRFYNSPLHF
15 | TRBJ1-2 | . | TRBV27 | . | TGTGCCAGCCGATTTCGGCAGGCTACAACCTATGGCTACACCTTC | CASRFRQATTYGYTF
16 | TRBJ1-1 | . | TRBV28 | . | TGTGCCAGCAGTTTAATCGGGGGCGCAGGGAACACTGAAGCTTTCTTT | CASSLIGGAGNTEAFF
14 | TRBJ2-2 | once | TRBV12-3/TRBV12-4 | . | TGTGCCAGCACCGACAGAGGCTACACCGGGGAGCTGTTTTTT | CASTDRGYTGELFF
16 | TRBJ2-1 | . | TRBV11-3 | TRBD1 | TGTGCCAGCAGTCAGAGGGGGACAGGGGGTTATGGGGAGCAGTTCTTC | CASSQRGTGGYGEQFF
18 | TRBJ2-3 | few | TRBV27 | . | TGTGCCAGCAGTCTGAAGGGGCCCTATTCCTCCTACACAGATACGCAGTATTTT | CASSLKGPYSSYTDTQYF
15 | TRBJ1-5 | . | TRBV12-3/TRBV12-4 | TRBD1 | TGTGCCAGCAGTCCTACAGGGGTAGTCGATCAGCCCCAGCATTTT | CASSPTGVVDQPQHF
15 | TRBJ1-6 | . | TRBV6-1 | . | TGTGCCACCAAACCGGACAGCGGACATAATTCACCCCTCCACTTT | CATKPDSGHNSPLHF
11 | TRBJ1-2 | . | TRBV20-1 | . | TGCAGTGCAGTGCTTAACTATGGCTACACCTTC | CSAVLNYGYTF
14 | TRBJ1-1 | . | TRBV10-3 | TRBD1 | TGTGCCATCCGGGACAGGGGACCGAACACTGAAGCTTTCTTT | CAIRDRGPNTEAFF
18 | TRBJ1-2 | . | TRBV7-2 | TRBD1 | TGTGCCAGCAGCTTATGGGGCCCACGACAGGGGATGGCCTATGGCTACACCTTC | CASSLWGPRQGMAYGYTF
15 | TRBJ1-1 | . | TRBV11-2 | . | TGTGCCAGCAGCTTAGGTCTGCAGGCGAACACTGAAGCTTTCTTT | CASSLGLQANTEAFF
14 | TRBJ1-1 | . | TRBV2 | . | TGTGCCAGCAGACCACCAAGCGGGAACACTGAAGCTTTCTTT | CASRPPSGNTEAFF
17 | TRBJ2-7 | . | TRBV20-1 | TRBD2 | TGCAGTGCTAGAGATGTGGGTAGCGGGAGAGGGAGGGGTGAGCAGTACTTC | CSARDVGSGRGRGEQYF
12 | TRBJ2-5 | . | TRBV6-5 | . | TGTGCCAGCAGTTACGGTCAAGAGACCCAGTACTTC | CASSYGQETQYF
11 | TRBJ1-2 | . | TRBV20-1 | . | TGCAGTGCTGGAGACAGGACTGGCTACACCTTC | CSAGDRTGYTF
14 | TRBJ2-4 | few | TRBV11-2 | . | TGTGCCAGCAGCCCCTCAGGGGACTCCCAAACACAGTACTTC | CASSPSGDSQTQYF
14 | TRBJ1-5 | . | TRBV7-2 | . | TGTGCCAGCAGCATACTGGGTAGCAATCAGCCCCAGCATTTT | CASSILGSNQPQHF
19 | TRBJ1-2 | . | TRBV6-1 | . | TGTGCCAGCAGTGAAGCTCTAGGGGGACAATCACTACCGGACTATGGCTACACCTTC | CASSEALGGQSLPDYGYTF
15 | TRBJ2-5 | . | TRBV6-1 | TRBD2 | TGTGCCAGCAGTCGGGGGGTGGGGTACCAAGAGACCCAGTACTTC | CASSRGVGYQETQYF
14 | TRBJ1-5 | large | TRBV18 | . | TGTGCCAGCTCAGGACGCCCCCGGGATCAGCCCCAGCATTTT | CASSGRPRDQPQHF
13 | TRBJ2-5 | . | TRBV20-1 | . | TGCAGTGCTAGAGATCCCAGAGAAGAGACCCAGTACTTC | CSARDPREETQYF
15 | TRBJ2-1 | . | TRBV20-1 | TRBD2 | TGCAGTGCTCACAAAGGGGCTAGCGGGAGGCATGAGCAGTTCTTC | CSAHKGASGRHEQFF
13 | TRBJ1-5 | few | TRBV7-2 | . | TGTGCCAGCAGCACCAGGGGTGGTCAGCCCCAGCATTTT | CASSTRGGQPQHF
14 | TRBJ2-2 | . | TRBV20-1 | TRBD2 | TGCAGTGCTAGAAACAGCGGGGGGGCCGGGGAGCTGTTTTTT | CSARNSGGAGELFF
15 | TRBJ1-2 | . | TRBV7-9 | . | TGTGCCAGCAGCTTTGACGACAGGCCGGGAGGGGGCTACACCTTC | CASSFDDRPGGGYTF
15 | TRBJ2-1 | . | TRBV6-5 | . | TGTGCCAGCAGTGACTCGAAGGGAGCTCCCAATGAGCAGTTCTTC | CASSDSKGAPNEQFF
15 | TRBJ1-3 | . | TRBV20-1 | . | TGCAGTGCCCTACAGGGTGTCTCCGCTGGAAACACCATATATTTT | CSALQGVSAGNTIYF
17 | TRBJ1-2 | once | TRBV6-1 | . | TGTGCCAGCACCACCACCGGAGGGGGGGGGATTAACTATGGCTACACCTTC | CASTTTGGGGINYGYTF
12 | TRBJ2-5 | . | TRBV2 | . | TGTGCCAGCACGCGGGGCCAAGAGACCCAGTACTTC | CASTRGQETQYF
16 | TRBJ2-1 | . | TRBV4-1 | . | TGCGCCAGCAGCCAAGAGCGGGGGCGCTCCTACAATGAGCAGTTCTTC | CASSQERGRSYNEQFF
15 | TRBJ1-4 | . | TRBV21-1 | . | TGTGCCAGCAGCACCTGGGACGTATCTAATGAAAAACTGTTTTTT | CASSTWDVSNEKLFF
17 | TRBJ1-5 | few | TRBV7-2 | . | TGTGCCAGCAGCTTTGGTCGGGCTGGATATAGCAATCAGCCCCAGCATTTT | CASSFGRAGYSNQPQHF
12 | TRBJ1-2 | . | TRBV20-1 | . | TGCAGTGGAGGACAAGGGGCCGATGGCTACACCTTC | CSGGQGADGYTF
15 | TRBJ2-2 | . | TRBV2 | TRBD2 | TGTGCCAGCAGCCTAGCGGGAGGGCCGAACGGGGAGCTGTTTTTT | CASSLAGGPNGELFF
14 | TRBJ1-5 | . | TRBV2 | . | TGTGCCAGCAGTGGGACACGGATCAATCAGCCCCAGCATTTT | CASSGTRINQPQHF
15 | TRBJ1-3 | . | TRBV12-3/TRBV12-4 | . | TGTGCCAGCAGTTACAGGGTGAGCTCTGGAAACACCATATATTTT | CASSYRVSSGNTIYF
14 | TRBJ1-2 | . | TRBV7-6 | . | TGTGCCAGCAGCTTCACCCAAAAAGGAGACGGCTACACCTTC | CASSFTQKGDGYTF
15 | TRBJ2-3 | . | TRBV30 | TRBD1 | TGTGCCTGGGGAAAGGGACAGGGGGCCGCAGATACGCAGTATTTT | CAWGKGQGAADTQYF
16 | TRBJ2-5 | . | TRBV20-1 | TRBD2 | TGCAGTGCTAGGGGGCTAGCGGGAGTCGGGGGGCAGACCCAGTACTTC | CSARGLAGVGGQTQYF
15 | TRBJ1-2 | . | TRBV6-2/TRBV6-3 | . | TGTGCCAGCAGTCAACAGCGCGGCCTGGGCTATGGCTACACCTTC | CASSQQRGLGYGYTF
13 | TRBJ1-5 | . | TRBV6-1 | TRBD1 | TGTGCCAGCAGACCGCAGGGGGTCCAGCCCCAGCATTTT | CASRPQGVQPQHF
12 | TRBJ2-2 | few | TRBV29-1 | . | TGCAGCGTAGGACATGAAACCGGGGAGCTGTTTTTT | CSVGHETGELFF
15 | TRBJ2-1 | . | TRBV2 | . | TGTGCCAGCATTTCAGTGCAGGGGGGCAAAAATGAGCAGTTCTTC | CASISVQGGKNEQFF
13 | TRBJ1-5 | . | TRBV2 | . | TGTGCCAGCAGGAAAGAGAGGAATCAGCCCCAGCATTTT | CASRKERNQPQHF
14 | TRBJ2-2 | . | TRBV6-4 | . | TGTGCCAGCAGTGAGGTCGCGAACACCGGGGAGCTGTTTTTT | CASSEVANTGELFF
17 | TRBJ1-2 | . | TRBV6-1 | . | TGTGCCAGCAGTGTACCCGACCGGACAGTCGCGCTCTATGGCTACACCTTC | CASSVPDRTVALYGYTF
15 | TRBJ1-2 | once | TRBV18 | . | TGTGCCAGCTCTGAGGGACTCCCACCGATCGTTGGCTACACCTTC | CASSEGLPPIVGYTF